The T cell receptor beta chain under discussion was sequenced for a study of cytomegalovirus exposure and HLA in healthy donors. Study as a whole: A preliminary data release comprised 80 million to 95 million unique TCRs obtained from HLA-typed donors. General study results and limits: Excluded were some V segments that proved indistinguishable, including TRBV6-2 and TRBV6-3. Earlier results showed most TCR beta V segments being productive about 87% or about 30% of the time. A reported reduction in N-insertions relative to the 666-donor mean was seen in an Asian-associated ancestry cluster in a later analysis.

PCR amplification relied on 60 Vbeta primers (plus 13 Jbeta primers). Here immunoSEQ multiplex PCR was the method, and the copy in TCRdb shows in-frame clones only, minus some. The sample contains 150,000 to 200,000 clones, 75% to 85% of which appear only once. Comments on this clone: Its target is not known.

The length of the CDR3 is 15 residues. Looked up from germline, CDR1 is SGHRS and CDR2 is YFSETQ. Trimming stripped 0 bases from V and 4 bases from J, with 14 bases between. The sequenced sample consisted of PBMCs. The chain has TRBV5-1 and TRBJ2-7, with a possible D match to TRBD1 (5 bases). The TCR was taken from a woman aged 45-65 years in good health and CMV-seropositive. CDR3 bases: TGCGCCAGCAGCTTGGGGGAACAGGTGAGGTACGAGCAGTACTTC. It encodes CASSLGEQVRYEQYF.